This TCR beta chain derives from a study of cytomegalovirus exposure and HLA in healthy donors. General observations from the study: Most sequenced TCRs were rare (though some public TCRs occurred in many donors).

The ends were cut back, 2 bases at V and 1 base at J, with 11 bases in the middle. This CDR3 region has 14 residues. Germline CDR1 is SQVTM and CDR2 is ANQGSEA. A word on this clone: The antigen is unknown.

PCR was performed using 60 Vbeta and 13 Jbeta primers. Clones were sequenced by immunoSEQ multiplex PCR, and TCRdb holds only the in-frame ones, with some missing. The repertoire includes roughly 140,000 clones, 80% of them detected once, and about 4.3% sits in the top ten. The sample taken for sequencing was PBMCs. The receptor was derived from a man aged 40-49 years in good health and CMV-seronegative. The chain is built from TRBV29-1 and TRBJ1-1; perhaps TRBD1 as D (5 bases). CDR3 residues: CSVESLTGNTEAFF. The CDR3 nucleotides read TGCAGCGTTGAAAGCCTTACAGGGAACACTGAAGCTTTCTTT.